These 21 T cell receptor beta chains originate from one sample sequenced in a study of blood T cell repertoires in COVID-19. Sequencing was performed with immunoSEQ multiplex PCR; in TCRdb, only in-frame clones are kept and a portion is missing. The sample records 45,000 to 60,000 clones, around 87% being singletons. The sequenced sample was peripheral blood. All receptors derive from a human donor with active COVID-19. The donor label of this sample is uncertain.

The chain is built from TRBV6-5 and TRBJ2-5, with 12 bases matching TRBD2. After removal of 6 bases from V and 5 bases from J, the junction contained 4 bases not matched to a gene. The CDR3 covers 14 residues. The V gene's germline CDR1 is MNHEY and CDR2 SVGAGI. CDR3: CASRTSGGRETQYF. CDR3 DNA sequence: TGTGCCAGCAGGACTAGCGGGGGCCGGGAGACCCAGTACTTC.

J is TRBJ1-3 and V is TRBV3-1 (or the pseudogene TRBV3-2); weak D call: TRBD1 (6 bases). CDR3 length: 13 amino acids. V was clipped by 6 bases and J by 0 bases, with 6 bases between them. Germline CDR1 reads LGHDT; CDR2 reads YNNKEL (reference sequence). The CDR3 loop reads CASRQGSGNTIYF. The CDR3 DNA sequence: TGTGCCAGCAGACAGGGCTCTGGAAACACCATATATTTT.

The gene calls are TRBV2 and TRBJ1-4; a possible D gene is TRBD1 (5 bases). The CDR3 has 13 residues. Germline CDR1 is SNHLY and CDR2 is FYNNEI. V was trimmed by 4 bases and J by 10 bases, leaving 13 bases between them. The CDR3 is CASSGGRGGKLFF. The CDR3 region has the DNA TGTGCCAGCAGTGGAGGAAGGGGCGGAAAACTGTTTTTT.

This chain connects TRBV30 to TRBJ1-5; possibly TRBD1 for D (5 bases). This CDR3 spans 13 amino acids. Germline-derived CDR1 and CDR2 are GTSNPN and SVGIG (reference sequence). V was shortened by 1 base and J by 7 bases, with 11 bases between the two germline ends. Here the CDR3 DNA reads TGTGCCTGGAGTGGCAAGGGGAACCAGCCCCAGCATTTT. Translating it yields CAWSGKGNQPQHF.

This clone came up once. The chain recombines TRBV7-3 with TRBJ2-1; TRBD2 matches at 11 bases. The J segment lost 5 bases and the V segment lost 6 bases, leaving 12 bases of the junction unmatched. This CDR3 spans 17 amino acids. Germline CDR1 reads SGHTA; CDR2 reads FQGTGA. CDR3 region: CASSPVGLAGGNNEQFF. The CDR3 nucleotides read TGTGCCAGCAGTCCCGTCGGGCTAGCGGGAGGCAACAATGAGCAGTTCTTC.

The genes are TRBV19 and TRBJ2-6, with D possibly TRBD1 on 5 matching bases. Trimming removed 3 bases from V and 0 bases from J, with 15 bases in between. This CDR3 has 18 residues. Looked up from germline, CDR1 is LNHDA and CDR2 is SQIVND (reference sequence). The CDR3 bases are TGTGCCAGTAGTATGGCGGTCAGGGATGACTCTGGGGCCAACGTCCTGACTTTC. Protein sequence: CASSMAVRDDSGANVLTF.

The chain joins TRBV5-1 to TRBJ2-2, with a possible D match to TRBD2 (6 bases). This CDR3 region has 14 residues. Germline assignment: CDR1 SGHRS and CDR2 YFSETQ. The germline V and J ends were trimmed by 4 bases and 3 bases, with 10 bases remaining between them. CDR3 nucleotide sequence: TGCGCCAGCAGCGGCGGGGCGTACACCGGGGAGCTGTTTTTT. It yields the protein CASSGGAYTGELFF.

The chain carries TRBV10-2 and TRBJ2-7; D gene uncertain. The CDR3 consists of 13 residues. Germline CDR1 reads WSHSY; CDR2 reads SAAADI. V was clipped by 3 bases and J by 2 bases, with 8 bases between them. The CDR3 DNA is TGCGCCAGCAGTGACGGTTTTGCCTACGAGCAGTACTTC. Its protein product is CASSDGFAYEQYF.

This clone was counted a few times. This chain links TRBV5-4 with TRBJ1-1; a weak D match, TRBD1 (6 bases). V lost 4 bases and J 0 bases, leaving 10 bases between the germline ends. Germline V gene sequence: CDR1 SGHNT, CDR2 YYREEE (reference sequence). The CDR3 spans 14 residues. The CDR3 nucleotides are TGTGCCAGCAGCCCCGACAGGATGAACACTGAAGCTTTCTTT. This gives the protein CASSPDRMNTEAFF. The full variable domain, rest sourced from reference TRBV5-4 and TRBJ1-1, is ETGVTQSPTHLIKTRGQQVTLRCSSQSGHNTVSWYQQALGQGPQFIFQYYREEENGRGNFPPRFSGLQFPNYSSELNVNALELDDSALYLCASSPDRMNTEAFFGQGTRLTVV.

The chain uses TRBV6-5 and TRBJ1-4, with TRBD1 as a possible D gene (6 bases). Germline V gene data show CDR1 as MNHEY and CDR2 as SVGAGI. The CDR3 contains 13 residues. The V and J ends lost 7 bases and 14 bases respectively, with 20 bases between them. The CDR3 DNA is TGTGCCAGCATTTCCGCCTGGGGGCATAGGCTGTTTTTT. This gives the protein CASISAWGHRLFF.

The chain couples TRBV28 to TRBJ1-4; D ambiguous. The V end lost 3 bases, the J end lost 0 bases, and 5 bases lay between the germline ends. The CDR3 extends over 14 amino acids. Germline assignment: CDR1 MDHEN and CDR2 SYDVKM. The CDR3 DNA is TGTGCCAGCAGTTTGCGCCCAACTAATGAAAAACTGTTTTTT. This gives the protein CASSLRPTNEKLFF.

This chain connects TRBV2 to TRBJ1-2, with 8 bases aligning to TRBD1. Germline V gives CDR1 SNHLY, CDR2 FYNNEI. J lost 0 bases, V lost 0 bases, and 9 bases had no gene match. The CDR3 length is 18 residues. Here the CDR3 reads CASSEARQGMGANYGYTF. The CDR3 DNA reads as TGTGCCAGCAGTGAAGCCCGACAGGGGATGGGAGCTAACTATGGCTACACCTTC.

The V and J genes are TRBV28 and TRBJ1-6; TRBD1 agrees at 11 bases. The length of the CDR3 is 16 residues. Germline V gene lookup returns CDR1 MDHEN and CDR2 SYDVKM. Unmatched junction bases numbered 11, after V lost 6 bases and J lost 10 bases. The CDR3 bases are TGTGCCAGCAGATATGGCGGGACAGGGGGTGGGTCACCCCTCCACTTT. Encoded protein: CASRYGGTGGGSPLHF. The full variable domain, completed using reference TRBV28 and TRBJ1-6, is DVKVTQSSRYLVKRTGEKVFLECVQDMDHENMFWYRQDPGLGLRLIYFSYDVKMKEKGDIPEGYSVSREKKERFSLILESASTNQTSMYLCASRYGGTGGGSPLHFGNGTRLTVT.

The chain couples TRBV29-1 to TRBJ2-1; 8 bases align to TRBD2. V lost 4 bases and J lost 4; bases outside the gene matches: 3. The CDR3 is 13 residues long. The V gene's germline CDR1 is SQVTM and CDR2 ANQGSEA. Here the CDR3 DNA reads TGCAGCGTTGGAGTAGCGGGGTACAATGAGCAGTTCTTC. Protein sequence: CSVGVAGYNEQFF.

This chain uses TRBV3-1 (or the pseudogene TRBV3-2) with TRBJ2-3; tentatively, D is TRBD2 (5 bases). The CDR3 runs to 13 residues. Trimming removed 2 bases from V and 3 bases from J, with 6 bases in between. The germline gives CDR1 LGHDT, CDR2 YNNKEL (reference sequence). CDR3 coding DNA: TGTGCCAGCAGCCAACGGGGTACAGATACGCAGTATTTT. Residues: CASSQRGTDTQYF.

The V call is TRBV18, the J call TRBJ2-7; a possible D gene is TRBD2 (6 bases). The CDR3 sequence is 13 residues long. Between the trimmed V and J ends, which lost 4 bases and 2 bases, there was a span of 9 bases. The germline CDR1 and CDR2 sequences are KGHSH and LQKENI. CDR3 amino acids: CASSQDYTYEQYF. CDR3 DNA: TGTGCCAGCTCACAGGACTACACCTACGAGCAGTACTTC.

V and J are TRBV7-9 and TRBJ2-5; D is possibly TRBD2 (6 bases). The germline V and J ends were trimmed by 6 bases and 2 bases, with 25 bases remaining between them. The germline CDR1 and CDR2 sequences are SEHNR and FQNEAQ (reference sequence). The CDR3 extends over 18 amino acids. This chain's CDR3 is CASSPLGTGTFHQETQYF. The CDR3 DNA follows: TGTGCCAGCAGTCCGCTCGGGACTGGGACTTTCCATCAAGAGACCCAGTACTTC.

The chain links TRBV11-3 to TRBJ2-2; TRBD2 agrees at 12 bases. Looked up from germline, CDR1 is SGHNT and CDR2 is YENEEA. V shed 5 bases and J 7 bases; nucleotides not matched to a gene: 8. The CDR3 length is 16 residues. CDR3 sequence reads: CASSLAGGYSGGELFF. The CDR3 nucleotides are TGTGCCAGCAGCCTAGCGGGGGGGTATTCCGGCGGGGAGCTGTTTTTT.

The chain joins TRBV19 to TRBJ1-5, with a tentative D call TRBD1 (5 bases). V lost 6 bases, J lost 4 bases, and 13 bases lay in between. The CDR3 spans 14 residues. The germline gives CDR1 LNHDA, CDR2 SQIVND (reference sequence). CDR3 loop: CASSLDRGNQPQHF. The CDR3 DNA reads as TGTGCCAGTAGCCTTGACCGGGGGAATCAGCCCCAGCATTTT.

The chain links TRBV2 to TRBJ2-5, with D possibly matching TRBD2 (6 bases). The germline V gene encodes CDR1 SNHLY and CDR2 FYNNEI. Trimming removed 5 bases from V and 2 bases from J, with 15 bases in between. The CDR3 has 15 amino acids. This CDR3 reads CASSLELALQETQYF. The CDR3, as DNA: TGTGCCAGCAGTCTAGAGCTAGCGTTACAAGAGACCCAGTACTTC.

J is TRBJ2-7 and V is TRBV2; D remains ambiguous. Trimming took 8 bases from V and 2 from J, leaving 16 bases between them. Per germline, CDR1 SNHLY and CDR2 FYNNEI. This CDR3 comprises 14 residues. CDR3 DNA: TGTGCCAGCCTGACACCTACAAGCACCTACGAGCAGTACTTC. It is translated as CASLTPTSTYEQYF.